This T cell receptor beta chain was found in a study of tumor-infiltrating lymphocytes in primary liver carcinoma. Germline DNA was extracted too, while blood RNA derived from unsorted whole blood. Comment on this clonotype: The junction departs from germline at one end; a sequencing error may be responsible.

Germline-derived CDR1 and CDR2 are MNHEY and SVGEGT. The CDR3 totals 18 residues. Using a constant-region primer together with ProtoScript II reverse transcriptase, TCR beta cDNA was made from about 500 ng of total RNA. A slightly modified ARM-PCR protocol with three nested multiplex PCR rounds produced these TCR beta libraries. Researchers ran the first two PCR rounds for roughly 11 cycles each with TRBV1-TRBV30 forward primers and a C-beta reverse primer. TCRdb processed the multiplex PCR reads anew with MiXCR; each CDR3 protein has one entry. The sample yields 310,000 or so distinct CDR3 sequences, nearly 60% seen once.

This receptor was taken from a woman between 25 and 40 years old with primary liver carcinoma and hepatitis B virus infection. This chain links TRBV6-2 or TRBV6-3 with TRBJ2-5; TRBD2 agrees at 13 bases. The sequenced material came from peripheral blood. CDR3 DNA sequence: TGTGCCAACAGTTACTCGGGACTAGCGGGACATAACCGAGAGACCGAGTACTTC. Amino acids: CANSYSGLAGHNRETEYF.